This T cell receptor beta chain emerged from a study of T cells in Graves' hyperthyroidism and ophthalmopathy (dated by TCRdb to about 2019). Broadly, across the study: Peripheral blood was sampled at the time of initial diagnosis, prior to any treatment. Prospective prediction of ophthalmopathy was tested in an independent validation cohort of approximately 18 hyperthyroidism patients and 15 to 17 patients who later progressed to ophthalmopathy. The 100 or so discovery patients were randomly divided into training and test sets at a 7:3 ratio. Following sampling, methimazole starting at 30 mg daily was given to hyperthyroidism patients, and high-dose intravenous methylprednisolone was given to ophthalmopathy patients. The study also compared thyroid tissue and blood T-cell repertoires from a handful of Graves' hyperthyroidism patients. The paper describes TCR Vbeta CDR3 sequencing of around 130 peripheral blood samples, made up of about 41 ophthalmopathy patients, approximately 73 hyperthyroidism patients and some 17 progressor patients. A discovery cohort of roughly 100 patients, roughly 40 with Graves' ophthalmopathy and 55 to 60 with stable Graves' hyperthyroidism, was used to find distinguishing TCR V-J signatures. Summary of the overall study and its limitations: In cross-validation, a model built on a 13 V-J signature told ophthalmopathy apart from stable hyperthyroidism with approximately 90% sensitivity and about 81% specificity, and in testing the same model reached 80%/75%. In validation, the model predicted progression to ophthalmopathy a median of about 5.9 months before onset, with over 55% sensitivity and 72.22% specificity. No statistical method was used to fix the sample size in advance, and group allocation was not hidden from the investigators. Most expanded thyroid clonotypes (frequency above 0.001) were also detected in blood, a finding suggesting that blood repertoires may reflect thyroid immune responses.

Ophthalmopathy patients had moderately to severely active disease, with a Clinical Activity Score of 3 or more, a NOSPECS grade of 4 or more, and a disease duration of less than 3 months. Any patient with an uncontrolled infection, another autoimmune disease, pregnancy or lactation was excluded. Diagnoses were established on the basis of clinical symptoms, serum thyroxine and TRAb, thyroid ultrasound, and orbital computed tomography. PBMCs were separated from roughly 10 ml of fresh peripheral blood using Ficoll-Paque density gradient centrifugation. Trizol reagent was used to extract total RNA, and RNA quality was then checked on an Agilent 2100 Bioanalyzer. Points on this clonotype: The antigen this receptor binds is unknown. Nothing much larger sits one base from this clone, and base qualities are not available.

The TCR beta CDR3 regions were amplified from RNA transcripts. The TCR CDR3 was subjected to a first round of RT-PCR using the HTBI primer set and the Qiagen OneStep RT-PCR kit. A second multiplex PCR round built the libraries, followed by size selection and purification. Paired-end sequencing of the libraries was performed with 100 bp reads on an Illumina HiSeq2000. Per the original workflow: Raw data were processed with SOAPnuke, discarding reads with adapters, uncalled bases, mean Phred below 15, or no exact constant-primer or identifier match. COPE v1.2.5 was used to merge the high-quality paired reads, and each unique nucleotide sequence was defined as a clonotype. Clonotypes were aligned to IMGT TRBV, TRBD and TRBJ reference segments using MiTCR v1.1. Only V-J combinations with frequency above 0.0001, covering approximately 99% of repertoires, were analysed. A TCS score was defined as the ratio between F50 (clonal expansion) and ExV (chaos), using BLOSUM62-based TCRdist between CDR3 peptides within each V-J. Welch's t-statistics and random forest reduced approximately 520 V-J features to 13, which were used in a naive Bayes classifier (R e1071). Using fastp trimming at Q25 and MiXCR clonotype assembly, TCRdb reanalyzed the public sequencing data and kept in-frame beta chains. Every CDR3 protein is listed once, alongside the most common genes and DNA of its rows. The V and J calls come from TCRdb's annotation, not from the publication. For this sample there are more than 500,000 distinct CDR3 sequences; more than 15% appear just once. The ten largest account for about 31% of the sample.

The source is a woman aged 25 to 39 with Graves' ophthalmopathy. Sequenced: blood.

The encoded CDR3 is CASSFGGLAGGPGPDTQYF. The bases read TGTGCCAGCAGCTTCGGAGGACTAGCGGGAGGGCCTGGGCCAGATACGCAGTATTTT. In this chain, TRBV7-2 is recombined with TRBJ2-3; 15 bases in the middle match TRBD2. From cysteine to phenylalanine, the CDR3 is 19 amino acids long. The kept DNA is CDR3 alone, 57 bases in frame from the first base. The germline V and J ends show losses of 3 bases and 4 bases respectively, and no gene match explains 11 bases of the junction. From the germline V gene, CDR1 is SGHTA and CDR2 is FQGNSA.